The 7 T cell receptor beta chains given below trace back to one sample, sequenced in a study of T cell repertoires in cytomegalovirus infection. From the reads, TCRdb called clonotypes with MiXCR, one entry per CDR3 protein. The sample has under 200,000 distinct CDR3 sequences; 25% to 30% are singletons. The sequenced material came from PBMCs. Receptor source: a human donor in good health (CMV status not recorded). Some clones in this sample may be carry-over from other donors' samples.

V usage is TRBV20-1 and J usage is TRBJ2-7; 11 nucleotides line up with TRBD1. Germline V gene sequence: CDR1 DFQATT, CDR2 SNEGSKA (reference sequence). The CDR3 has 15 amino acids. J lost 7 bases, V lost 3 bases, and 11 bases had no gene match. The CDR3 sequence is CSARTGTGGLGEQYF. In DNA form, the CDR3 reads TGCAGTGCTAGGACGGGGACAGGGGGTTTGGGTGAGCAGTACTTC.

The gene calls are TRBV9 and TRBJ2-1, with 7 bases fitting TRBD1. CDR1 is SGDLS and CDR2 is YYNGEE in the germline V gene. V was pared by 7 bases and J by 5 bases, with 6 bases of the junction left unmatched. The CDR3 totals 13 residues. CDR3: CASGTDLNNEQFF. CDR3 coding DNA: TGTGCCAGCGGGACAGATCTAAACAATGAGCAGTTCTTC.

The gene calls are TRBV19 and TRBJ1-5; weak D call: TRBD1 (5 bases). The V and J ends lost 8 bases and 0 bases respectively, with 14 bases between them. Germline V lookup: CDR1 LNHDA, CDR2 SQIVND (reference sequence). The CDR3 sequence is 15 residues long. The DNA for the CDR3 is TGTGCCAGTGCCGAGGGGCCTTATAGCAATCAGCCCCAGCATTTT. This codes for CASAEGPYSNQPQHF.

The chain is built from TRBV7-6 and TRBJ2-7; D remains unclear. The CDR3 covers 13 residues. The V end lost 2 bases, the J end lost 5 bases, and 10 bases lay between the germline ends. In germline, CDR1 is SGHVS, CDR2 FNYEAQ. CDR3 amino acids: CASSLNSRDEQYF. The CDR3 DNA sequence: TGTGCCAGCAGCTTAAACAGTAGAGACGAGCAGTACTTC.

This clonotype was seen a handful of times. This rearrangement joins TRBV14 to TRBJ1-6, with D perhaps matching TRBD1 (5 bases). Germline loops: CDR1 SGHDN, CDR2 FVKESK. V lost 4 bases to trimming and J lost 6 bases, with 10 bases between them. The CDR3 consists of 14 residues. CDR3 protein: CASSRSGFNSPLHF. DNA of the CDR3: TGTGCCAGCAGCCGTTCAGGGTTTAATTCACCCCTCCACTTT.

The chain uses TRBV2 and TRBJ1-1, with 7 bases identical to TRBD1. The ends lost 6 bases at V and 2 bases at J; junction bases unmatched: 6. This CDR3 region has 14 residues. CDR1 is SNHLY and CDR2 is FYNNEI in the germline V gene. CDR3: CASRPGQTNTEAFF. In DNA, the CDR3 is TGTGCCAGCAGGCCGGGACAGACCAACACTGAAGCTTTCTTT.

J is TRBJ2-7 and V is TRBV7-3, with TRBD2 identical over 8 bases. CDR1 and CDR2 (germline): SGHTA, FQGTGA. The V gene end was trimmed by 5 bases and the J gene end by 6 bases; junction bases not matched to a gene: 9. The CDR3 runs 14 residues. The CDR3 DNA reads as TGTGCCAGCAGCCAGTTAGCGGGGCATGGCGAGCAGTACTTC. Translation: CASSQLAGHGEQYF. Full variable domain (remainder filled in from reference TRBV7-3 and TRBJ2-7): GAGVSQTPSNKVTEKGKYVELRCDPISGHTALYWYRQSLGQGPEFLIYFQGTGAADDSGLPNDRFFAVRPEGSVSTLKIQRTERGDSAVYLCASSQLAGHGEQYFGPGTRLTVT.